The 23 T cell receptor beta chains below were found in one sample sequenced in a study of T cell responses to AZD1222 COVID-19 vaccine. Repertoires were generated with immunoSEQ multiplex PCR, while TCRdb's copy carries only in-frame clones and drops some. The sample has roughly 190,000 clones; around 94% are singletons. The sequences come from peripheral blood, collected on day 0 of AZD1222 vaccination. The receptors were sampled from an adult in good health.

The chain combines TRBV5-4 with TRBJ2-7, with D perhaps TRBD2 (5 bases). The CDR3 totals 13 residues. The germline V and J ends were trimmed by 4 bases and 1 base, with 9 bases remaining between them. CDR1 and CDR2 from the germline V gene are SGHNT and YYREEE (reference sequence). The CDR3 spells CASSRSGSYEQYF. CDR3 sequence (DNA): TGTGCCAGCAGCCGATCGGGGTCCTACGAGCAGTACTTC.

The V and J genes are TRBV7-6 and TRBJ2-1; 7 bases map to TRBD2. The junction had 21 bases not matched to a gene; V was cut back by 5 bases and J by 8 bases. This CDR3 spans 18 amino acids. The germline V gene has CDR1 SGHVS and CDR2 FNYEAQ. The CDR3 spells CASSLEVAGTSWDDEQFF. DNA for the CDR3: TGTGCCAGCAGCCTGGAGGTAGCGGGCACTTCCTGGGACGATGAGCAGTTCTTC.

The rearrangement joins TRBV27 to TRBJ1-5, with a possible D match to TRBD1 (5 bases). This CDR3 contains 13 residues. The germline CDR1 and CDR2 sequences are MNHEY and SMNVEV (reference sequence). V was trimmed by 6 bases and J by 7 bases, leaving 13 bases between them. CDR3 in DNA: TGTGCCAGCAGAGTCTCGGGGGGACAGCCCCAGCATTTT. As protein: CASRVSGGQPQHF.

The chain is built from TRBV6-6 and TRBJ1-1; the match to TRBD1 covers 8 bases. The V gene end was trimmed by 6 bases and the J gene end by 3 bases; junction bases not matched to a gene: 9. Germline V CDR1 and CDR2: MNHNY, SVGAGI (reference sequence). The CDR3 consists of 15 residues. This chain's CDR3 is CASSDSRGPYTEAFF. CDR3 sequence (DNA): TGTGCCAGCAGCGATTCCAGGGGGCCGTACACTGAAGCTTTCTTT.

The chain recombines TRBV9 with TRBJ2-7; 8 nucleotides align to TRBD1. The germline V gene encodes CDR1 SGDLS and CDR2 YYNGEE. There are 16 residues in the CDR3. V trimming: 4 bases; J trimming: 3 bases; junction bases outside the gene matches: 12. The CDR3 nucleotides read TGTGCCAGCAGCCCACGCACGGGACAGGTAGTCTACGAGCAGTACTTC. This gives the protein CASSPRTGQVVYEQYF.

The CDR3 sequence is CASSVAGTGGSPLHF. The DNA of the CDR3 is TGTGCCAGCAGTGTAGCCGGGACAGGTGGTTCACCCCTCCACTTT. V is TRBV2 and J is TRBJ1-6; TRBD1 aligns across 8 bases. The germline gives CDR1 SNHLY, CDR2 FYNNEI. This CDR3 contains 15 residues. Trimming took 4 bases from V and 9 from J; bases not matched to a gene: 8. The whole variable domain, remainder taken from reference TRBV2 and TRBJ1-6, is EPEVTQTPSHQVTQMGQEVILRCVPISNHLYFYWYRQILGQKVEFLVSFYNNEISEKSEIFDDQFSVERPDGSNFTLKIRSTKLEDSAMYFCASSVAGTGGSPLHFGNGTRLTVT.

The chain recombines TRBV18 with TRBJ2-1, with D perhaps being TRBD1 or TRBD2 (5 bases each). Between the trimmed V and J ends, which lost 6 bases and 10 bases, there was a span of 22 bases. Germline-derived CDR1 and CDR2 are KGHSH and LQKENI. The CDR3 totals 15 residues. CDR3 DNA sequence: TGTGCCAGCTCGCGCCGGGACGGATTTTCCCGGGAGCAGTTCTTC. As protein: CASSRRDGFSREQFF. Variable domain in full (rest from reference TRBV18 and TRBJ2-1): NAGVMQNPRHLVRRRGQEARLRCSPMKGHSHVYWYRQLPEEGLKFMVYLQKENIIDESGMPKERFSAEFPKEGPSILRIQQVVRGDSAAYFCASSRRDGFSREQFFGPGTRLTVL.

The chain combines TRBV5-1 with TRBJ1-2; no clear D gene. Trimming stripped 2 bases from V and 4 bases from J, with 9 bases between. The CDR3 has 13 amino acids. In germline, CDR1 is SGHRS, CDR2 YFSETQ. The CDR3 sequence is CASSLGMGYGYTF. The CDR3 nucleotides are TGCGCCAGCAGCTTAGGGATGGGCTATGGCTACACCTTC. Combining the CDR3 with reference TRBV5-1 and TRBJ1-2 gives the whole variable domain KAGVTQTPRYLIKTRGQQVTLSCSPISGHRSVSWYQQTPGQGLQFLFEYFSETQRNKGNFPGRFSGRQFSNSRSEMNVSTLELGDSALYLCASSLGMGYGYTFGSGTRLTVV.

The rearrangement uses TRBV5-1 and TRBJ1-3; D may be TRBD1 (6 bases). This CDR3 has 14 amino acids. Trimming stripped 1 base from V and 4 bases from J, with 9 bases between. Germline V CDR1 and CDR2: SGHRS, YFSETQ. The CDR3 DNA reads TGCGCCAGCAGCTTGACAGGGTACGGAAACACCATATATTTT. The encoded protein is CASSLTGYGNTIYF.

The chain uses TRBV5-1 and TRBJ1-6; D gene ambiguous. From germline, CDR1 is SGHRS and CDR2 YFSETQ. This CDR3 comprises 12 residues. Trimming shortened V by 0 bases and J by 7 bases, and 2 bases separated the two germline ends. This chain's CDR3 is CASSLENSPLHF. For the CDR3, the DNA is TGCGCCAGCAGCTTGGAAAATTCACCCCTCCACTTT.

J is TRBJ2-5 and V is TRBV10-3; D is possibly TRBD1 (5 bases). Germline V gives CDR1 ENHRY, CDR2 SYGVKD. V was pared by 6 bases and J by 6 bases, with 17 bases between. The CDR3 has 14 residues. The CDR3 sequence is CAIRVGEAGKTQYF. The CDR3, as DNA: TGTGCCATCAGAGTCGGTGAGGCAGGGAAGACCCAGTACTTC.

V is TRBV27 and J is TRBJ1-3; possible D gene TRBD1, 5 bases. CDR1 MNHEY and CDR2 SMNVEV come from the germline V gene (reference sequence). This CDR3 is 15 amino acids long. V lost 1 base, J lost 0 bases, and 7 bases lay in between. CDR3 region: CASSLWGDSGNTIYF. The DNA for the CDR3 is TGTGCCAGCAGTTTATGGGGGGACTCTGGAAACACCATATATTTT.

The chain has TRBV7-3 and TRBJ2-3; D is uncertain. V gave up 3 bases and J gave up 4 bases, with 8 bases separating them. The CDR3 has 13 amino acids. Germline V gene lookup returns CDR1 SGHTA and CDR2 FQGTGA. The CDR3 nucleotides are TGTGCCAGCAGCTTGTCCATTTCAGATACGCAGTATTTT. It codes for CASSLSISDTQYF. Full variable domain (missing parts from reference TRBV7-3 and TRBJ2-3): GAGVSQTPSNKVTEKGKYVELRCDPISGHTALYWYRQSLGQGPEFLIYFQGTGAADDSGLPNDRFFAVRPEGSVSTLKIQRTERGDSAVYLCASSLSISDTQYFGPGTRLTVL.

This clone was seen once. This chain joins TRBV6-5 and TRBJ2-5; D perhaps matches TRBD2 (7 bases). V was pared by 10 bases and J by 4 bases, with 19 bases between. The CDR3 has 14 amino acids. Germline CDR1 MNHEY, CDR2 SVGAGI. The CDR3 loop reads CATTRGGAGETQYF. DNA of the CDR3: TGTGCCACTACAAGGGGGGGCGCAGGAGAGACCCAGTACTTC.

The chain uses TRBV10-3 and TRBJ2-7, with D perhaps TRBD1 (9 bases). The length of the CDR3 is 15 residues. Germline CDR1 and CDR2: ENHRY and SYGVKD. The V gene lost 10 bases and the J gene lost 7 bases, with 26 bases spanning the gap. This chain's CDR3 is CATAGGQGFLGEQYF. The CDR3 bases are TGTGCCACGGCGGGGGGACAGGGATTTTTGGGGGAGCAGTACTTC.

The rearrangement links TRBV5-1 to TRBJ1-1, with no clear D. V lost 0 bases and J lost 3, with 9 bases in between. The CDR3 consists of 14 residues. Germline CDR1 SGHRS, CDR2 YFSETQ. CDR3 in amino acids: CASSLESVYTEAFF. For the CDR3, the DNA is TGCGCCAGCAGCTTGGAGTCGGTCTACACTGAAGCTTTCTTT.

This rearrangement joins TRBV25-1 to TRBJ2-2, with 7 bases fitting TRBD1. Germline loops: CDR1 MGHDK, CDR2 SYGVNS. The ends lost 5 bases at V and 11 bases at J; junction bases unmatched: 17. This CDR3 is built from 16 residues. The CDR3 coding sequence is TGTGCCAGCAGTCGGGACAGCCCCCTTGAACCGTTAGAGCTGTTTTTT. This translates into CASSRDSPLEPLELFF.

The chain uses TRBV3-1 (or the pseudogene TRBV3-2) and TRBJ1-5; perhaps TRBD1 as D (5 bases). V lost 1 base and J lost 7, with 14 bases in between. CDR3 length: 15 amino acids. CDR1 LGHDT and CDR2 YNNKEL come from the germline V gene (reference sequence). The CDR3 protein is CASSQASGKRQPQHF. The DNA of the CDR3 is TGTGCCAGCAGCCAAGCGTCAGGGAAGCGACAGCCCCAGCATTTT.

This chain links TRBV28 with TRBJ2-2; no firm D call. This CDR3 contains 12 residues. CDR1 MDHEN and CDR2 SYDVKM come from the germline V gene. Trimming stripped 2 bases from V and 12 bases from J, with 10 bases between. The DNA for the CDR3 is TGTGCCAGCAGTTTAGGAATTGCCCAGCTGTTTTTT. Residues: CASSLGIAQLFF.

V usage is TRBV5-1 and J usage is TRBJ1-2; D ambiguous. V lost 0 bases to trimming and J lost 8 bases, with 11 bases between them. This CDR3 region has 13 residues. Germline CDR1 and CDR2: SGHRS and YFSETQ. Here the CDR3 DNA reads TGCGCCAGCAGCTTGGGTCAGCCGGGAGGCTACACCTTC. The encoded protein is CASSLGQPGGYTF. The full variable domain, rest sourced from reference TRBV5-1 and TRBJ1-2, is KAGVTQTPRYLIKTRGQQVTLSCSPISGHRSVSWYQQTPGQGLQFLFEYFSETQRNKGNFPGRFSGRQFSNSRSEMNVSTLELGDSALYLCASSLGQPGGYTFGSGTRLTVV.

This chain connects TRBV28 to TRBJ1-5; maybe TRBD1 (6 bases). The CDR3 contains 16 residues. Looked up from germline, CDR1 is MDHEN and CDR2 is SYDVKM. The V and J ends lost 5 bases and 7 bases respectively, with 21 bases between them. CDR3 loop: CASSPSRGAGVQPQHF. The CDR3 DNA sequence: TGTGCCAGCAGTCCCAGTCGGGGGGCAGGTGTACAGCCCCAGCATTTT.

This clone was counted a single time. The gene calls are TRBV3-1 (or the pseudogene TRBV3-2) and TRBJ1-5, with 7 bases matching TRBD1. The CDR3 consists of 14 residues. V was pared by 1 base and J by 7 bases, with 4 bases of the junction left unmatched. Per the germline V gene, CDR1 is LGHDT and CDR2 is YNNKEL (reference sequence). CDR3 nucleotides: TGTGCCAGCAGCCAAGGGAGGGGGCTGCAGCCCCAGCATTTT. Protein product: CASSQGRGLQPQHF.

A single count supports this clone. The gene calls are TRBV23-1 and TRBJ2-7; 7 nucleotides agree with TRBD2. TRBV23-1 is placed among ORFs of uncertain function. This CDR3 has 14 amino acids. The J segment lost 3 bases and the V segment lost 0 bases, leaving 2 bases of the junction unmatched. CDR3 bases: TGCGCCAGCAGTCAATCGGGGGGGTACTACGAGCAGTACTTC. As protein: CASSQSGGYYEQYF.